This T cell receptor beta chain was recovered during a study of blood T cell repertoires in COVID-19. TCRdb's table, derived via immunoSEQ multiplex PCR, lists solely in-frame clones and lacks some. Among about 380,000 clones listed, more than 70% were seen once. The CDR3 has 13 residues. Germline V gene data show CDR1 as GTSNPN and CDR2 as SVGIG (reference sequence). The ends lost 4 bases at V and 5 bases at J; junction bases unmatched: 4. Each participant's cohort was designated according to participant-reported clinical history. This clonotype was sampled from a woman between 18 and 29 years old who had recovered from COVID-19. Sequencing input: PBMCs or T cells enriched from blood (not recorded which). The chain links TRBV30 to TRBJ2-1; 8 positions agree with TRBD2. CDR3: CAWIGTSHNEQFF. For the CDR3, the DNA is TGTGCCTGGATTGGGACTAGTCACAATGAGCAGTTCTTC.